This is a list of T cell receptor beta chains from one sample in a study of cytomegalovirus exposure and HLA in healthy donors. Produced via immunoSEQ multiplex PCR; TCRdb's table is partial and in-frame only. The sample has approximately 52,000 clones; 65% to 80% are singletons. Sequencing was done on a sample of PBMCs. The receptors derive from a man aged 35 to 55 in good health and CMV-seropositive. Each CDR3 is given with its conserved first and last residue. The D gene is left open where the match is weak. The size of a clone is reported for some rows only, either as once, few or many, or as a class for expanded clones.

d_gene: NA
v_gene: TRBV19
j_gene: TRBJ1-1
abundance: NA
CDR3aa: CASLTGFPTEAFF
CDR3nt: TGTGCCAGTCTGACAGGATTCCCCACTGAAGCTTTCTTT

d_gene: NA
v_gene: TRBV10-1
j_gene: TRBJ1-1
abundance: NA
CDR3aa: CASSAQGRNTEAFF
CDR3nt: TGCGCCAGCAGTGCTCAAGGGAGGAACACTGAAGCTTTCTTT

d_gene: NA
v_gene: TRBV6-1
j_gene: TRBJ2-3
abundance: once
CDR3aa: CASSELGRTSTDTQYF
CDR3nt: TGTGCCAGCAGTGAACTCGGGAGAACTAGCACAGATACGCAGTATTTT

d_gene: NA
v_gene: TRBV4-2
j_gene: TRBJ1-6
abundance: few
CDR3aa: CASSLRGGDSPLHF
CDR3nt: TGTGCCAGCAGCCTCCGAGGCGGGGATTCACCCCTCCACTTT

d_gene: NA
v_gene: TRBV7-3
j_gene: TRBJ1-1
abundance: NA
CDR3aa: CASSPGQANTEAFF
CDR3nt: TGTGCCAGCAGCCCGGGACAAGCGAACACTGAAGCTTTCTTT

d_gene: NA
v_gene: TRBV9
j_gene: TRBJ1-1
abundance: NA
CDR3aa: CASSVDREINTEAFF
CDR3nt: TGTGCCAGCAGCGTAGATCGGGAGATAAACACTGAAGCTTTCTTT

d_gene: NA
v_gene: TRBV30
j_gene: TRBJ1-5
abundance: NA
CDR3aa: CAWSVSHSNQPQHF
CDR3nt: TGTGCCTGGAGTGTATCCCATAGCAATCAGCCCCAGCATTTT

d_gene: NA
v_gene: TRBV5-6
j_gene: TRBJ2-7
abundance: NA
CDR3aa: CASSSVYEQYF
CDR3nt: TGTGCCAGCAGCTCTGTTTACGAGCAGTACTTC

d_gene: NA
v_gene: TRBV4-1
j_gene: TRBJ1-1
abundance: NA
CDR3aa: CASSPWGDTEAFF
CDR3nt: TGCGCCAGCAGCCCGTGGGGGGACACTGAAGCTTTCTTT

d_gene: TRBD2
v_gene: TRBV10-2
j_gene: TRBJ2-7
abundance: NA
CDR3aa: CASSWGAGGQYEQYF
CDR3nt: TGTGCCAGCAGTTGGGGAGCGGGGGGCCAGTACGAGCAGTACTTC

d_gene: TRBD1
v_gene: TRBV6-6
j_gene: TRBJ2-5
abundance: NA
CDR3aa: CASKRSKTGGGETQYF
CDR3nt: TGTGCCAGCAAAAGAAGCAAGACAGGGGGAGGAGAGACCCAGTACTTC

d_gene: NA
v_gene: TRBV7-6
j_gene: TRBJ2-1
abundance: NA
CDR3aa: CASSLVGDRGIEQFF
CDR3nt: TGTGCCAGCAGCTTAGTAGGGGATCGGGGGATTGAGCAGTTCTTC

d_gene: NA
v_gene: TRBV18
j_gene: TRBJ1-1
abundance: NA
CDR3aa: CASSPPPNTEAFF
CDR3nt: TGTGCCAGCTCACCACCTCCAAACACTGAAGCTTTCTTT

d_gene: NA
v_gene: TRBV5-4
j_gene: TRBJ2-3
abundance: NA
CDR3aa: CASSLAEGDTQYF
CDR3nt: TGTGCCAGCAGCTTGGCCGAGGGAGATACGCAGTATTTT

d_gene: NA
v_gene: TRBV7-8
j_gene: TRBJ2-1
abundance: NA
CDR3aa: CASSLGQGYNEQFF
CDR3nt: TGTGCCAGCAGCTTAGGGCAGGGTTACAATGAGCAGTTCTTC

d_gene: TRBD2
v_gene: TRBV6-5
j_gene: TRBJ2-5
abundance: NA
CDR3aa: CASSYLTSGGETQYF
CDR3nt: TGTGCCAGCAGTTACCTGACTAGCGGGGGCGAGACCCAGTACTTC

d_gene: NA
v_gene: TRBV9
j_gene: TRBJ1-1
abundance: NA
CDR3aa: CASSVDRDGEAFF
CDR3nt: TGTGCCAGCAGCGTAGACAGGGACGGTGAAGCTTTCTTT

d_gene: NA
v_gene: TRBV27
j_gene: TRBJ1-5
abundance: NA
CDR3aa: CASSSSLSNQPQHF
CDR3nt: TGTGCCAGCAGTTCCTCTTTAAGCAATCAGCCCCAGCATTTT

d_gene: NA
v_gene: TRBV25-1
j_gene: TRBJ2-2
abundance: NA
CDR3aa: CASRGGNTGELFF
CDR3nt: TGTGCCAGCAGAGGGGGTAACACCGGGGAGCTGTTTTTT

d_gene: TRBD1
v_gene: TRBV7-2
j_gene: TRBJ2-2
abundance: NA
CDR3aa: CASSIRQGVRELFF
CDR3nt: TGTGCCAGCAGCATTCGACAGGGAGTACGGGAGCTGTTTTTT

d_gene: NA
v_gene: TRBV10-3
j_gene: TRBJ1-1
abundance: NA
CDR3aa: CAISPILQGTKLEAFF
CDR3nt: TGTGCCATCAGCCCCATACTACAGGGAACTAAGCTTGAAGCTTTCTTT

d_gene: NA
v_gene: TRBV30
j_gene: TRBJ1-2
abundance: few
CDR3aa: CAWLIGVYGYTF
CDR3nt: TGTGCCTGGCTGATCGGGGTCTATGGCTACACCTTC

d_gene: TRBD2
v_gene: TRBV7-6
j_gene: TRBJ2-7
abundance: few
CDR3aa: CASSLAASGGKQYF
CDR3nt: TGTGCCAGCAGCTTAGCAGCTAGCGGGGGCAAGCAGTACTTC

d_gene: NA
v_gene: TRBV28
j_gene: TRBJ1-5
abundance: NA
CDR3aa: CASRSPRRGGGQPQHF
CDR3nt: TGTGCCAGCAGGTCCCCTCGGCGGGGTGGTGGTCAGCCCCAGCATTTT

d_gene: NA
v_gene: TRBV6-5
j_gene: TRBJ1-5
abundance: NA
CDR3aa: CASRSAGNQPQHF
CDR3nt: TGTGCCAGCAGATCCGCCGGGAATCAGCCCCAGCATTTT

d_gene: TRBD1
v_gene: TRBV5-4
j_gene: TRBJ2-7
abundance: NA
CDR3aa: CASSLNRGQGYEQYF
CDR3nt: TGTGCCAGCAGCTTGAACAGGGGGCAAGGCTACGAGCAGTACTTC

d_gene: NA
v_gene: TRBV30
j_gene: TRBJ1-2
abundance: NA
CDR3aa: CARHQVRGVRYGYTF
CDR3nt: TGTGCCAGACATCAGGTTCGGGGGGTCCGATATGGCTACACCTTC

d_gene: TRBD1
v_gene: TRBV30
j_gene: TRBJ1-5
abundance: NA
CDR3aa: CAWSKQGAGQPQHF
CDR3nt: TGTGCCTGGAGTAAACAGGGGGCAGGTCAGCCCCAGCACTTT

d_gene: NA
v_gene: TRBV6-1
j_gene: TRBJ1-4
abundance: NA
CDR3aa: CASSEWGGDEKLFF
CDR3nt: TGTGCCAGCAGTGAGTGGGGAGGTGATGAAAAACTGTTTTTT

d_gene: NA
v_gene: TRBV11-1
j_gene: TRBJ2-7
abundance: NA
CDR3aa: CASSLVTSYEQYF
CDR3nt: TGTGCCAGCAGCTTAGTGACTTCCTACGAGCAGTACTTC

d_gene: TRBD2
v_gene: TRBV4-1
j_gene: TRBJ2-2
abundance: NA
CDR3aa: CASSQLPSGDTGELFF
CDR3nt: TGCGCCAGCAGCCAATTACCCAGCGGGGACACCGGGGAGCTGTTTTTT

d_gene: NA
v_gene: TRBV1
j_gene: TRBJ2-1
abundance: NA
CDR3aa: CTTHRGSPADEQFF
CDR3nt: TGCACCACCCATAGAGGGAGCCCCGCCGATGAGCAGTTCTTC

d_gene: NA
v_gene: TRBV30
j_gene: TRBJ1-1
abundance: NA
CDR3aa: CASPKDSNTEAFF
CDR3nt: TGTGCCTCCCCAAAGGACTCGAACACTGAAGCTTTCTTT

d_gene: TRBD1
v_gene: TRBV7-9
j_gene: TRBJ2-7
abundance: NA
CDR3aa: CASSPGQGNHEQYF
CDR3nt: TGTGCCAGCAGCCCGGGACAGGGTAACCACGAGCAGTACTTC

d_gene: TRBD2
v_gene: TRBV7-2
j_gene: TRBJ2-5
abundance: NA
CDR3aa: CASSLAPSGGARQETQYF
CDR3nt: TGTGCCAGCAGCTTAGCTCCTAGCGGGGGGGCTCGACAAGAGACCCAGTACTTC

d_gene: NA
v_gene: TRBV7-6
j_gene: TRBJ2-3
abundance: NA
CDR3aa: CASSFTPGDTQYF
CDR3nt: TGTGCCAGCAGTTTTACGCCGGGGGATACGCAGTATTTT

d_gene: NA
v_gene: TRBV6-1
j_gene: TRBJ2-5
abundance: few
CDR3aa: CASIWKGIGETQYF
CDR3nt: TGTGCCAGCATCTGGAAGGGGATAGGGGAGACCCAGTACTTC

d_gene: NA
v_gene: TRBV19
j_gene: TRBJ1-5
abundance: NA
CDR3aa: CASSIRNQPQHF
CDR3nt: TGTGCCAGTAGTATCAGGAATCAGCCCCAGCATTTT

d_gene: NA
v_gene: TRBV7-8
j_gene: TRBJ1-1
abundance: NA
CDR3aa: CASSLARSNTEAFF
CDR3nt: TGTGCCAGCAGCTTAGCGCGCTCGAACACTGAAGCTTTCTTT

d_gene: NA
v_gene: TRBV4-1
j_gene: TRBJ2-7
abundance: NA
CDR3aa: CASSQGGRGYEQYF
CDR3nt: TGCGCCAGCAGCCAAGGTGGCAGGGGCTACGAGCAGTACTTC

d_gene: TRBD1
v_gene: TRBV4-1
j_gene: TRBJ2-1
abundance: once
CDR3aa: CASSHGQGGYNEQFF
CDR3nt: TGCGCCAGCAGCCACGGACAGGGGGGGTACAATGAGCAGTTCTTC

d_gene: TRBD2
v_gene: TRBV6-5
j_gene: TRBJ2-7
abundance: once
CDR3aa: CASSQRGGTVYEQYF
CDR3nt: TGTGCCAGCAGTCAACGGGGGGGGACCGTTTACGAGCAGTACTTC

d_gene: NA
v_gene: TRBV4-1
j_gene: TRBJ1-4
abundance: few
CDR3aa: CASSQDSGFTNEKLFF
CDR3nt: TGCGCCAGCAGCCAAGACTCGGGGTTCACTAATGAAAAACTGTTTTTT